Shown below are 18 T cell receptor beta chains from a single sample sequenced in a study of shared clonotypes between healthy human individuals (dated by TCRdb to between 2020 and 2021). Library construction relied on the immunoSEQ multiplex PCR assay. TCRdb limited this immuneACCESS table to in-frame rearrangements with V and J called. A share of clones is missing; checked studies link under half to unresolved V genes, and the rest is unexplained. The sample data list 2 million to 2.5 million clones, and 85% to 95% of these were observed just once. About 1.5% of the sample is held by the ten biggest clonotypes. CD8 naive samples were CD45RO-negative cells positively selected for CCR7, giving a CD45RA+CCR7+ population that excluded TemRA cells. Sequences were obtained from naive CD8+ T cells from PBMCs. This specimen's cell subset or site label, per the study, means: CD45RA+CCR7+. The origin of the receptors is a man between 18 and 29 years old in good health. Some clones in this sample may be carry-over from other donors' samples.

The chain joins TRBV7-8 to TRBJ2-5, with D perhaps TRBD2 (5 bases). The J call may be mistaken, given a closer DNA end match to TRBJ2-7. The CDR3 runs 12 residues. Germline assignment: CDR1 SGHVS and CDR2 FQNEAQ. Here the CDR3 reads CASSALAYEQYF. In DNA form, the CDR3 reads TGTGCCAGCAGCGCATTAGCGTACGAGCAGTACTTC.

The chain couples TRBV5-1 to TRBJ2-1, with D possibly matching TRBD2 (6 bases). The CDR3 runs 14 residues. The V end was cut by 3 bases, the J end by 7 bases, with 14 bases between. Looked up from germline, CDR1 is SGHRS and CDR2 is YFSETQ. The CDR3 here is CASSWVLASNEQFF. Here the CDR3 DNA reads TGCGCCAGCAGCTGGGTACTAGCCTCGAATGAGCAGTTCTTC.

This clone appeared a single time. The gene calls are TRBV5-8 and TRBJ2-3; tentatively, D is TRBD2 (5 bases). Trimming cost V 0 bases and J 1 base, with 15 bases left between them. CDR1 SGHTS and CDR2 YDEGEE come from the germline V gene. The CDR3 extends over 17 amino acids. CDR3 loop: CASSLALQKRGTDTQYF. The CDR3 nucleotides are TGTGCCAGCAGCTTGGCCCTCCAGAAGAGGGGCACAGATACGCAGTATTTT.

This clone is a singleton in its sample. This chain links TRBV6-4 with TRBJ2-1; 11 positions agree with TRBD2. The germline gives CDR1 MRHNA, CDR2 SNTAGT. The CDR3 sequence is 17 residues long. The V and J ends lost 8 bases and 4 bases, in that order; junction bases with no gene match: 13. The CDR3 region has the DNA TGTGCCAGCCGGGAGCTAGCGGGAGGTTTCGGGTACAATGAGCAGTTCTTC. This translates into CASRELAGGFGYNEQFF.

The CDR3 DNA follows: TGTGCCAGCAGTTACGGGTCGATGGCCGGGGAGCTGTTTTTT. This encodes CASSYGSMAGELFF. The chain links TRBV6-5 to TRBJ2-2; D is uncertain. This CDR3 region has 14 residues. Trimming took off 2 bases at V and 6 bases at J, with 10 bases between the two ends. Germline V lookup: CDR1 MNHEY, CDR2 SVGAGI.

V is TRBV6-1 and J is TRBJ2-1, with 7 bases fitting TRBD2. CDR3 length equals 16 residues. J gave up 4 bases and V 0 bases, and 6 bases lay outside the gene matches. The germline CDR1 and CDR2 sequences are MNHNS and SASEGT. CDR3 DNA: TGTGCCAGCAGTGAAGCTAGGTGGCGGGGGTACAATGAGCAGTTCTTC. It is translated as CASSEARWRGYNEQFF.

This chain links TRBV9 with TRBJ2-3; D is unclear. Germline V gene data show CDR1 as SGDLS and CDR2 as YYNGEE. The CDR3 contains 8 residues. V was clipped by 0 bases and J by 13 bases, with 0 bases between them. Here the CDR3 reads CASSVEYF. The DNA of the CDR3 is TGTGCCAGCAGCGTAGAGTATTTT.

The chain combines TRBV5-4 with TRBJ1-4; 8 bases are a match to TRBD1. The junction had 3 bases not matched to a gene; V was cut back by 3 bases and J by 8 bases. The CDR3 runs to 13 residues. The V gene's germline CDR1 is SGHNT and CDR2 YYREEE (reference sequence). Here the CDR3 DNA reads TGTGCCAGCAGCTACGACAGGGGCGAAAAACTGTTTTTT. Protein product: CASSYDRGEKLFF.

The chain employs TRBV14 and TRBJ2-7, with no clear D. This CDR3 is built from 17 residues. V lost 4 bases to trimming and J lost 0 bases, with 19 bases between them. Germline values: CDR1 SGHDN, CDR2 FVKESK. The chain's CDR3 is CASSPYFSLLSSYEQYF. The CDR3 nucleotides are TGTGCCAGCAGCCCCTACTTCTCCCTCCTGAGCTCCTACGAGCAGTACTTC.

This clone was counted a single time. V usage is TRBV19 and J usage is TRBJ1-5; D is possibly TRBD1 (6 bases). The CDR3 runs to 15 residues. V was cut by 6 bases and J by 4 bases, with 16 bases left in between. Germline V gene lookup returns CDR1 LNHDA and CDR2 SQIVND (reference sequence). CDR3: CASRSSSGDNQPQHF. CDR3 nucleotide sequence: TGTGCCAGTAGGTCCTCTTCAGGGGATAATCAGCCCCAGCATTTT.

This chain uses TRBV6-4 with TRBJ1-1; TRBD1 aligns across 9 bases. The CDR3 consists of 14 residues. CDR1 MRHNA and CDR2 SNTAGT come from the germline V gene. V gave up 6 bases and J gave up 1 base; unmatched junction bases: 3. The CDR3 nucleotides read TGTGCCAGCAGGGCGGACAGGGGGAACACTGAAGCTTTCTTT. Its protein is CASRADRGNTEAFF.

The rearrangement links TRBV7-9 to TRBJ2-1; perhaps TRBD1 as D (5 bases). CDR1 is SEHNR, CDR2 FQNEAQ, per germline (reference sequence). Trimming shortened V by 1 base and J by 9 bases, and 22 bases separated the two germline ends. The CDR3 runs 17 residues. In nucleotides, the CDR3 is TGTGCCAGCAGCTTAGAGGTTCTTGGTTTCCGAAGGGGTGAGCAGTTCTTC. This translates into CASSLEVLGFRRGEQFF.

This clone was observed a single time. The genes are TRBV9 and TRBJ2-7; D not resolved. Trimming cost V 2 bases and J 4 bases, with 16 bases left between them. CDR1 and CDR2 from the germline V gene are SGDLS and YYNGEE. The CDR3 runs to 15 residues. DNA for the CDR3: TGTGCCAGCAGCGTTTCCAGCAAGCAAGAATACGAGCAGTACTTC. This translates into CASSVSSKQEYEQYF.

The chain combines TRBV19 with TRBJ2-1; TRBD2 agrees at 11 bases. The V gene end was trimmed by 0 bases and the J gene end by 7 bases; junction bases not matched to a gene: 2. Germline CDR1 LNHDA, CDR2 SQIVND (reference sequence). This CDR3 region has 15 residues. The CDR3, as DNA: TGTGCCAGTAGTATAGAGCCTAGCGGGGGGAATGAGCAGTTCTTC. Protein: CASSIEPSGGNEQFF.

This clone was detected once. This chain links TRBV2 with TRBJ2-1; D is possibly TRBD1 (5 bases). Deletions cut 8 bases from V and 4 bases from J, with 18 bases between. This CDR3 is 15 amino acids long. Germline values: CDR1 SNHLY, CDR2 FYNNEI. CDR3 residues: CASQSGQGVYNEQFF. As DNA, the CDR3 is TGTGCCAGCCAATCAGGGCAGGGTGTATACAATGAGCAGTTCTTC.

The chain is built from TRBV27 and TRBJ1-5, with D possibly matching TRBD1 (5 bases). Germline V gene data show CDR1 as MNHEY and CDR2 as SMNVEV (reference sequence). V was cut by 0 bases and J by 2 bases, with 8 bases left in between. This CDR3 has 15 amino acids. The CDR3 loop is CASSLSGVGNQPQHF. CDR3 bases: TGTGCCAGCAGTTTATCAGGGGTTGGCAATCAGCCCCAGCATTTT.

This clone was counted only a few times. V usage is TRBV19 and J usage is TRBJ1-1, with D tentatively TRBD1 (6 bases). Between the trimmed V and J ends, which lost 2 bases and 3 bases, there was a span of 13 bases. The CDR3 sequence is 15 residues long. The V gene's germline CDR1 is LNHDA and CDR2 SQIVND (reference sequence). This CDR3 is CASSILGHLHTEAFF. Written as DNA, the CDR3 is TGTGCCAGTAGTATACTGGGACACCTGCACACTGAAGCTTTCTTT.

CDR3 bases: TGTGCCAGCAGTTCCGGCTATGTCTCCTACGAGCAGTACTTC. Protein product: CASSSGYVSYEQYF. This chain connects TRBV7-6 to TRBJ2-7; unclear D gene. This CDR3 region has 14 residues. Germline CDR1 is SGHVS and CDR2 is FNYEAQ. Trimming stripped 6 bases from V and 0 bases from J, with 12 bases between.